This T cell receptor (beta chain) was documented in a study of CD8 T cells in ankylosing spondylitis. Study observations and caveats: Apparently characteristic of ankylosing spondylitis blood was a TCR beta motif (roughly eight highly homologous variants). Some of these motif variants have turned up before, in reports on reactive arthritis synovial fluid and blood. Reported data indicate significant enrichment of disease-linked clones within matched ankylosing spondylitis synovial fluid. Peripheral blood samples showed relatively rare disease-linked clones, and these clones were CD8+.

Construction of TCR beta libraries was performed using quantitative 5'-RACE with molecular barcodes. One entry per CDR3 protein, called by TCRdb with MiXCR from the 5' RACE reads. Of approximately 140,000 distinct CDR3 sequences in the sample, 15% to 20% were seen once. As for this clonotype: The antigen is unknown.

Germline-derived CDR1 and CDR2 are SGDLS and YYNGEE. The CDR3 is 15 residues long. V was clipped by 2 bases and J by 3 bases; unmatched bases: 8. This chain connects TRBV9 to TRBJ2-7; TRBD1 agrees at 7 bases. The material sequenced was blood, either unsorted or a sorted T cell fraction (not recorded which). The receptor was isolated from a male donor with ankylosing spondylitis. CDR3 sequence reads: CASSVFGTAFYEQYF. As DNA, the CDR3 is TGTGCCAGCAGCGTTTTCGGGACAGCTTTCTACGAGCAGTACTTC.